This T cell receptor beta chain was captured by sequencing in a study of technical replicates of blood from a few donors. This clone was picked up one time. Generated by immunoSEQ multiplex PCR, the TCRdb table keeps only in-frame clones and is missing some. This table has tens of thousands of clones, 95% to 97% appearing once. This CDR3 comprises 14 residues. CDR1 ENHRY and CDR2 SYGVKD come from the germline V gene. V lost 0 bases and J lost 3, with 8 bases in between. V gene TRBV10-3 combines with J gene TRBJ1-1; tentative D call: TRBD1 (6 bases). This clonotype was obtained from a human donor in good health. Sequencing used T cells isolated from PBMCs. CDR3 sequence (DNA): TGTGCCATCAGTGAGTCACAGGGTTACACTGAAGCTTTCTTT. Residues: CAISESQGYTEAFF.